This entry concerns a single T cell receptor (beta chain). In its sample, this clone was seen once. It lacks a known antigen. No base qualities exist here, and no much larger clone lies one base off it. These data originate in a study of vaccination effects on CD4 cells after COVID-19 (dated by TCRdb to between 2021 and 2022). Regarding the study in general: Each participant received two doses of an mRNA SARS-CoV-2 vaccine, either BNT162b2 or mRNA-1273. The study compared SARS-CoV-2 spike-specific CD4+ TCR repertoires before and after mRNA vaccination in COVID-19 convalescent patients and infection-naive vaccine recipients. The full study included 10 COVID-19 convalescent patients and several SARS-CoV-2-naive healthy vaccine recipients. The Oncomine TCR Beta short-read assay on an Illumina iSeq 100 was used to sequence cultures from other donors in the study.

The investigation overall reported the following: Only a small number of convalescent patients were included, and no early post-infection timepoints were available, which limited the study. Among healthy vaccine recipients, nearly all vaccine-induced clones were SARS-CoV-2 mono-reactive, and only 1 of 255 was cross-reactive with common cold coronaviruses. Both infection-induced and vaccine-induced clones contracted markedly at late post-vaccination timepoints, which is consistent with waning T cell responses.

In the ViraFEST assay, PBMC were stimulated with viral peptide pools, and antigen-specific CD4+ T cell clonotypes were then identified by expansion using TCR sequencing. After about 9 days of culture, CD4+ T cells were isolated with the EasySep CD4+ T cell isolation kit. Healthy vaccine recipients had no prior SARS-CoV-2 infection, confirmed by negative nucleocapsid antibodies before and after vaccination. Approximately 2 million PBMC per well were cultured in IMDM with roughly 5% human AB serum, 9 to 10 IU/ml IL-2 and gentamicin, plus 10 ug/ml peptides. On days 3 and 7, half of the culture medium was replaced with fresh IL-2-containing medium. Unless noted otherwise, every peptide stimulation condition was grown in triplicate wells. PBMC were separated from whole blood using Ficoll-Paque Plus gradient centrifugation and were then either cryopreserved at -140C or used fresh. The overlapping peptide pools covered the spike proteins of SARS-CoV-2 as well as those of the common cold coronaviruses HCoV-NL63, HCoV-OC43 and HCoV-229E. Genomic DNA was extracted from cultured CD4+ T cells with the QIAamp micro DNA kit.

The receptor library was made with the immunoSEQ multiplex PCR assay. DNA from the CD4+ T cells that had been cultured and isolated underwent TCR beta CDR3 sequencing. On the authors' methods: The analysis removed non-productive TCR sequences, trimmed reads to the CDR3 region, and retained only CDR3s that were 7 or more amino acids long. Antigen-specific clonotypes were identified with the MANAFEST web app by comparing expansion in peptide wells against reference cultures. To count as positive, a clone had to show expansion at FDR<0.05 compared with the reference and with all other wells, an odds ratio above 5, and a frequency above 0.1% in two replicate wells. A clonotype was defined as cross-reactive if the clonotype was significantly expanded both in SARS-CoV-2 spike wells and in at least one common cold coronavirus spike condition. Using the stringdist R package, CDR3 similarity was measured by Levenshtein distance, and unrooted trees were constructed with ape in R 3.6.1. TCRdb took over this immuneACCESS table, retaining in-frame rearrangements with V and J assigned. Such tables are incomplete; in checked studies, under half of the missing clones stem from an unresolved V gene, and the remainder is unexplained. Clone size and V and J calls were adopted from that table, with D and trimming inferred from the DNA. The sample records about 41,000 clones, more than 60% of which are singletons. The ten top clones hold 26% of the sample.

The sequencing used CD4+ T cells from PBMCs cultured with HCoV-OC43 spike peptides, collected before COVID-19 vaccination. The cell subset or site tag for this specimen amounts to: HCoV-OC43 spike overlapping peptide pool stimulation. The TCR sequence derives from a human donor who received a COVID-19 vaccine.

The nucleotides are TGTGCCAGCGTTTGGGGGGGTTCCGAAGCTTTCTTT. The resulting protein is CASVWGGSEAFF. In this chain, TRBV6-5 is recombined with TRBJ1-1; the D gene is perhaps TRBD1, on 5 matching bases. The CDR3 starts with the cysteine, ends with the phenylalanine, and has 12 residues. The only DNA kept is the CDR3, 36 bases in frame from the first base. Via the germline V gene, CDR1 is MNHEY and CDR2 SVGAGI. The junction shows trimming of 8 bases on V and 8 bases on J, plus 15 bases between the germline ends.